This paragraph covers one T cell receptor (beta chain) sequence. What it recognizes is unknown. Mismatch with germline at one junction end may stem from a read error. Making TCR beta cDNA involved roughly 500 ng total RNA and a constant-region primer. Library construction for TCR beta comprised three nested multiplex PCR rounds performed with slightly modified ARM-PCR. The opening two PCR rounds, approximately 10 cycles each, paired TRBV1-TRBV30 forward primers with a C-beta reverse primer. One entry per CDR3 protein results from TCRdb running MiXCR on the multiplex PCR reads. The table records some 46,000 distinct CDR3 sequences, roughly 77% of them present only once. Co-extracting RNA and DNA was done with about 20-33 mg of unsorted bulk tissue as input. The entry originates in a study of tumor-infiltrating lymphocytes in primary liver carcinoma. Study as a whole: Each sample had roughly 3.65 to 8 million productive TCRbeta reads regardless of tissue type. Study-wide results and limits: Against blood, tumors held a significantly higher top-250-clone fraction (p = 0.039). The study found tumor-adjacent and tumor-blood pairs overlapped less than tumor region pairs.

The CDR3 totals 14 residues. Per the germline V gene, CDR1 is MNHEY and CDR2 is SVGAGI. The material sequenced was tumor-adjacent normal liver tissue. The sequence came from a woman aged 30 to 39 with primary liver carcinoma and hepatitis B virus infection. V usage is TRBV6-5 and J usage is TRBJ1-2; 8 bases align to TRBD1. The CDR3 DNA reads as TGTGTCAGCAGTTATTACGGACAGGGCAGTGGCTACACCTTC. Translation gives CVSSYYGQGSGYTF.